The 26 T cell receptor beta chains given below trace back to one sample, sequenced in a study of CD8 T cells in ankylosing spondylitis. Study-level findings and limits: It appeared that ankylosing spondylitis blood was characterized by a TCR beta motif of seven or eight highly homologous variants.

MiXCR, run by TCRdb on the 5' RACE reads, gives a single entry per CDR3 protein. Of about 800,000 distinct CDR3 sequences detected, roughly 12% appear once; the ten largest clones hold approximately 0.51%. No antigen has been assigned to these receptors. Material for sequencing was blood, either unsorted or a sorted T cell fraction (not recorded which). The receptors shown here come from a male donor with ankylosing spondylitis.

The rearrangement joins TRBV5-1 to TRBJ2-1; 9 bases are shared with TRBD2. The germline gives CDR1 SGHRS, CDR2 YFSETQ. With 1 base clipped from V and 5 bases from J, the junction kept 7 bases outside the gene matches. The CDR3 is 16 amino acids. The CDR3, as DNA: TGCGCCAGCAGCTTGAGCCTAGCGGGGCAAAACAATGAGCAGTTCTTC. Protein sequence: CASSLSLAGQNNEQFF.

This clonotype was observed at least ten times. The chain carries TRBV5-1 and TRBJ1-2; D not resolved. Between the trimmed V and J ends, which lost 0 bases and 8 bases, there was a span of 11 bases. Germline-derived CDR1 and CDR2 are SGHRS and YFSETQ. The CDR3 is 13 amino acids. The CDR3, as DNA: TGCGCCAGCAGCTTGGCTGAGGCGAGGGGCTACACCTTC. Amino acid sequence: CASSLAEARGYTF.

This clonotype was observed many times. This rearrangement joins TRBV12-3 or TRBV12-4 to TRBJ1-1; D is uncertain. V lost 6 bases, J lost 6 bases, and 14 bases lay in between. The CDR3 consists of 13 residues. The CDR3: CASSRSLSPEAFF. CDR3 bases: TGTGCCAGCAGCCGTAGTCTCTCTCCTGAAGCTTTCTTT.

This clonotype has at least ten counts. The V call is TRBV7-2, the J call TRBJ1-3; a weak D match, TRBD1 (5 bases). V lost 4 bases, J lost 0 bases, and 10 bases lay in between. The CDR3 loop spans 15 amino acids. Germline V CDR1 and CDR2: SGHTA, FQGNSA. The CDR3 region is CASSSQANSGNTIYF. The DNA of the CDR3 is TGTGCCAGCAGCTCACAGGCAAACTCTGGAAACACCATATATTTT.

The rearrangement joins TRBV7-9 to TRBJ2-1, with D possibly TRBD1 on 5 matching bases. Trimming removed 5 bases from V and 3 bases from J, with 11 bases in between. This CDR3 comprises 14 residues. CDR1 and CDR2 (germline): SEHNR, FQNEAQ (reference sequence). In nucleotides, the CDR3 is TGTGCCAGCAGCCCTAGACAGTACTACAATGAGCAGTTCTTC. Its protein is CASSPRQYYNEQFF.

This clonotype was detected ten times or more. The chain uses TRBV29-1 and TRBJ2-1; D is perhaps TRBD1 (6 bases). V shed 4 bases and J shed 6 bases, with 19 bases lying between them. Per the germline V gene, CDR1 is SQVTM and CDR2 is ANQGSEA. This CDR3 has 15 residues. CDR3 residues: CSVVSPGQVGNEQFF. CDR3 bases: TGCAGCGTTGTCTCCCCGGGACAAGTCGGCAATGAGCAGTTCTTC.

At least ten counts were recorded for this clonotype. The chain joins TRBV10-3 to TRBJ2-3; a weak D match, TRBD1 (6 bases). This CDR3 has 16 residues. The germline gives CDR1 ENHRY, CDR2 SYGVKD. V was trimmed by 2 bases and J by 0 bases, leaving 12 bases between them. The chain's CDR3 is CAISEGETGSTDTQYF. The CDR3 nucleotides read TGTGCCATCAGTGAGGGGGAGACAGGCAGCACAGATACGCAGTATTTT.

The sample holds a few counts of this clonotype. CDR3 DNA sequence: TGTGCCAGCAGCCCTCCTAGCGGGACATACAATGAGCAGTTCTTC. This encodes CASSPPSGTYNEQFF. The rearrangement joins TRBV3-1 to TRBJ2-1; 9 positions agree with TRBD2. Germline CDR1 and CDR2: LGHDT and YNNKEL (reference sequence). The CDR3 covers 15 residues. V lost 4 bases, J lost 4 bases, and 5 bases stayed unmatched.

This clonotype was observed many times. The gene calls are TRBV29-1 and TRBJ2-1; D uncertain. The V and J ends lost 6 bases and 7 bases respectively, with 7 bases between them. Germline V gives CDR1 SQVTM, CDR2 ANQGSEA. The CDR3 contains 10 residues. The CDR3 spells CSVRNNEQFF. CDR3 nucleotides: TGCAGCGTCCGAAATAATGAGCAGTTCTTC.

This clonotype was seen a handful of times. The chain links TRBV6-5 to TRBJ2-2, with TRBD1 as a possible D gene (8 bases). The CDR3 extends over 15 amino acids. V was cut by 7 bases and J by 4 bases, with 16 bases left in between. Germline-derived CDR1 and CDR2 are MNHEY and SVGAGI. The CDR3 bases are TGTGCCAGCACTTCGACAGGGGAGGGCACCGGGGAGCTGTTTTTT. Amino acid sequence: CASTSTGEGTGELFF.

This clonotype has at least ten counts. The gene calls are TRBV4-3 and TRBJ1-4; the D is unclear. Looked up from germline, CDR1 is LGHNA and CDR2 is YSLEER. The V gene lost 0 bases and the J gene lost 5 bases, with 10 bases spanning the gap. The CDR3 contains 15 residues. This CDR3 reads CASSQDVTSNEKLFF. DNA of the CDR3: TGCGCCAGCAGCCAAGATGTGACTTCCAATGAAAAACTGTTTTTT.

This clonotype was recorded many times. The V gene is TRBV10-3, the J gene TRBJ1-1; maybe TRBD1 (5 bases). The CDR3 length is 15 residues. Trimming removed 2 bases at V and 1 base at J, with 11 bases between. The germline V gene encodes CDR1 ENHRY and CDR2 SYGVKD. The CDR3 DNA reads TGTGCCATCAGTGAGCCCCGCGGGACGAACACTGAAGCTTTCTTT. Translated, it gives CAISEPRGTNTEAFF.

The chain has TRBV7-6 and TRBJ2-3, with no clear D. CDR3 length equals 14 residues. V was trimmed by 7 bases and J by 8 bases, leaving 19 bases between them. Germline loops: CDR1 SGHVS, CDR2 FNYEAQ. CDR3: CASTKGASTGTQYF. CDR3 DNA sequence: TGTGCCAGCACAAAAGGCGCGTCAACGGGTACGCAGTATTTT. The full variable domain, rest sourced from reference TRBV7-6 and TRBJ2-3, is GAGVSQSPRYKVTKRGQDVALRCDPISGHVSLYWYRQALGQGPEFLTYFNYEAQQDKSGLPNDRFSAERPEGSISTLTIQRTEQRDSAMYRCASTKGASTGTQYFGPGTRLTVL.

This clonotype turned up a few times. The CDR3 DNA is TGTGCCAGCAGCTTTCTAACTGCGGCTTCCCCTAACAATGAGCAGTTCTTC. Amino acids: CASSFLTAASPNNEQFF. The chain links TRBV11-1 to TRBJ2-1; no clear D. Germline V gives CDR1 SGHAT, CDR2 FQDESV (reference sequence). The CDR3 consists of 17 residues. Trimming removed 3 bases at V and 5 bases at J, with 20 bases between. Based on the CDR3 plus reference TRBV11-1 and TRBJ2-1, the full variable domain is EAEVAQSPRYKITEKSQAVAFWCDPISGHATLYWYRQILGQGPELLVQFQDESVVDDSQLPKDRFSAERLKGVDSTLKIQPAELGDSAMYLCASSFLTAASPNNEQFFGPGTRLTVL.

This clonotype appeared many times. This rearrangement joins TRBV5-1 to TRBJ2-5, with TRBD2 identical over 8 bases. This CDR3 is 14 amino acids long. Trimming took 4 bases from V and 5 from J; bases not matched to a gene: 7. CDR1 and CDR2 from the germline V gene are SGHRS and YFSETQ. The CDR3 sequence: CASSMASGGETQYF. In DNA form, the CDR3 reads TGCGCCAGCAGCATGGCCTCGGGAGGGGAGACCCAGTACTTC.

The CDR3 reads CASSYSGAGVGGETQYF. In nucleotides, the CDR3 is TGTGCCAGCAGTTACTCCGGGGCGGGGGTTGGGGGAGAGACCCAGTACTTC. V and J are TRBV6-5 and TRBJ2-5, with TRBD2 identical over 7 bases. The trim removed 0 bases at V and 4 bases at J, leaving 11 bases unmatched. Per the germline V gene, CDR1 is MNHEY and CDR2 is SVGAGI. The CDR3 consists of 17 residues.

This clonotype was observed a handful of times. This chain joins TRBV20-1 and TRBJ2-2; 11 bases line up with TRBD2. With V trimmed by 3 bases and J by 5 bases, 11 bases remained unmatched. Germline CDR1 reads DFQATT; CDR2 reads SNEGSKA (reference sequence). This CDR3 contains 17 residues. As DNA, the CDR3 is TGCAGTGCTAGTGATCGACTAGCGGGGAGTCTTACCGGGGAGCTGTTTTTT. It codes for CSASDRLAGSLTGELFF.

This clonotype was detected once. Here the CDR3 reads CASSTTSGSLSYEQYF. CDR3 bases: TGCGCCAGCAGCACAACTAGCGGGAGCCTCTCCTACGAGCAGTACTTC. This chain connects TRBV5-1 to TRBJ2-7; 11 nucleotides line up with TRBD2. Germline V lookup: CDR1 SGHRS, CDR2 YFSETQ. The J segment lost 0 bases and the V segment lost 4 bases, leaving 6 bases of the junction unmatched. The length of the CDR3 is 16 residues.

This clonotype was seen only a few times. This chain uses TRBV4-3 with TRBJ1-6; possible D gene TRBD1, 6 bases. CDR1 LGHNA and CDR2 YSLEER come from the germline V gene. Trimming pared 6 bases from V and 0 bases from J, leaving 18 bases between. There are 18 residues in the CDR3. The CDR3, as DNA: TGCGCCAGCAGTCGTGGCCTGACAGGAAACTCCTATAATTCACCCCTCCACTTT. Translation: CASSRGLTGNSYNSPLHF.

This clonotype was seen repeatedly, ten times or more. The V and J genes are TRBV5-1 and TRBJ2-7, with a weak D call TRBD1 (6 bases). From germline, CDR1 is SGHRS and CDR2 YFSETQ. This CDR3 has 14 amino acids. Trimming stripped 0 bases from V and 3 bases from J, with 10 bases between. CDR3 protein: CASSLAGQYYEQYF. The CDR3 DNA reads as TGCGCCAGCAGCTTGGCCGGACAGTACTACGAGCAGTACTTC.

This clonotype was picked up a small number of times. DNA for the CDR3: TGCGCCAGCAGCTTGTTTCCCGGGCGGGCAAACTACGAGCAGTACTTC. This sequence encodes CASSLFPGRANYEQYF. This chain joins TRBV5-1 and TRBJ2-7; D may be TRBD2 (5 bases). CDR1 SGHRS and CDR2 YFSETQ come from the germline V gene. This CDR3 spans 16 amino acids. Trimming stripped 1 base from V and 3 bases from J, with 17 bases between.

This clonotype occurred a few times. This rearrangement joins TRBV20-1 to TRBJ2-7; unclear D gene. This CDR3 region has 13 residues. The germline gives CDR1 DFQATT, CDR2 SNEGSKA (reference sequence). Trimming pared 1 base from V and 2 bases from J, leaving 9 bases between. CDR3 nucleotide sequence: TGCAGTGCTAGAGGGAGCAGGCCCTACGAGCAGTACTTC. Protein product: CSARGSRPYEQYF.

This clonotype was picked up many times. The chain links TRBV5-1 to TRBJ2-7, with 7 bases matching TRBD1. CDR1 and CDR2 from the germline V gene are SGHRS and YFSETQ. Trimming removed 2 bases from V and 2 bases from J; junction bases left unmatched: 4. The CDR3 is 14 residues long. The CDR3 region has the DNA TGCGCCAGCAGCTTTGACAGGGACACCTACGAGCAGTACTTC. Translating gives CASSFDRDTYEQYF.

This clonotype was picked up many times. V is TRBV6-2 or TRBV6-3 and J is TRBJ1-5; D not certain. The CDR3 is made up of 16 amino acids. CDR1 is MNHEY and CDR2 is SVGEGT in the germline V gene. The germline V and J ends were trimmed by 8 bases and 5 bases, with 22 bases remaining between them. The CDR3 region is CASFPDPVGSDQPQHF. The CDR3 region has the DNA TGTGCCAGCTTTCCGGATCCGGTTGGTTCTGATCAGCCCCAGCATTTT.

This clonotype was seen a handful of times. This sequence joins TRBV7-9 and TRBJ2-7, with TRBD2 as a possible D gene (6 bases). This CDR3 is 15 amino acids long. Trimming cost V 1 base and J 2 bases, with 12 bases left between them. CDR1 SEHNR and CDR2 FQNEAQ come from the germline V gene (reference sequence). For the CDR3, the DNA is TGTGCCAGCAGCTTAGTTCGAGGCGGGGCCTACGAGCAGTACTTC. Protein sequence: CASSLVRGGAYEQYF.

This clonotype has just a few counts. The chain is built from TRBV6-1 and TRBJ1-4; D gene uncertain. This CDR3 spans 15 amino acids. Trimming cost V 3 bases and J 5 bases, with 13 bases left between them. Germline V gene lookup returns CDR1 MNHNS and CDR2 SASEGT. CDR3 loop: CASSDPLGGNEKLFF. The CDR3, as DNA: TGTGCCAGCAGTGACCCCCTTGGAGGAAATGAAAAACTGTTTTTT.